The 10 T cell receptor beta chains in this list originate from one sample, sequenced in a study of CD8+CD57+ T cells in acquired aplastic anemia. All sequencing subjects had displayed CD8+CD57+ cell expansion on flow cytometry. For CDR3 and TCR beta VDJ profiling, genomic DNA was the template used. TCRdb re-called the reads through MiXCR, storing one row per CDR3 protein. The data contain some 200,000 distinct CDR3 sequences, 40% to 50% of them singletons. Sequencing was done on a sample of sorted CD4+, CD8+, or CD8+CD57+ T cells (not recorded which) from PBMCs. All receptors derive from a human donor with aplastic anemia.

About this clonotype itself: This likely comes from a read error, as the CDR3 has no conserved phenylalanine or tryptophan at its end. Because the CDR3's place on the DNA is in doubt, the DNA is left out and the CDR3 is given as listed by TCRdb. This chain connects TRBV2 to TRBJ1-3. The CDR3 sequence runs 10 residues, both termini included. Germline V lookup: CDR1 SNHLY, CDR2 FYNNEI. The CDR3 sequence is CASSQTARLA.

Comments on this clonotype: Being one base from a much bigger clone, this may be a read error. This chain links TRBV5-1 with TRBJ2-7, with 8 nucleotides matching TRBD1. Unmatched junction bases numbered 3, after V lost 4 bases and J lost 0 bases. CDR1 is SGHRS and CDR2 is YFSETQ in the germline V gene. The CDR3 extends over 14 amino acids. The CDR3 coding sequence is TGCGCCAGCAGCCGGGACAGGAACTCCTACGAGCAGTACTTC. This translates into CASSRDRNSYEQYF. Based on the CDR3 plus reference TRBV5-1 and TRBJ2-7, the full variable domain is KAGVTQTPRYLIKTRGQQVTLSCSPISGHRSVSWYQQTPGQGLQFLFEYFSETQRNKGNFPGRFSGRQFSNSRSEMNVSTLELGDSALYLCASSRDRNSYEQYFGPGTRLTVT.

This clonotype was recorded at least ten times. The CDR3 loop is CASSSSSGSGETQYF. In nucleotides, the CDR3 is TGTGCCAGCAGCTCCTCTAGCGGGAGTGGAGAGACCCAGTACTTC. The chain carries TRBV7-2 and TRBJ2-5, with TRBD2 identical over 10 bases. The trim removed 4 bases at V and 4 bases at J, leaving 6 bases unmatched. The CDR3 spans 15 residues. Germline loops: CDR1 SGHTA, CDR2 FQGNSA.

By share of the sample, this clonotype is medium-sized. The CDR3 sequence: CAISGRGSGDSPLHF. The CDR3 DNA sequence: TGTGCCATCAGTGGCAGGGGAAGCGGAGATTCACCCCTCCACTTT. V usage is TRBV10-3 and J usage is TRBJ1-6; a possible D gene is TRBD1 (6 bases). The CDR3 consists of 15 residues. Trimming removed 4 bases from V and 8 bases from J, with 15 bases in between. The germline V gene encodes CDR1 ENHRY and CDR2 SYGVKD.

V usage is TRBV15 and J usage is TRBJ1-6; D perhaps matches TRBD1 (5 bases). V was cut by 1 base and J by 10 bases, with 11 bases left in between. CDR1 and CDR2 from the germline V gene are LNHNV and YYDKDF (reference sequence). CDR3 length: 14 amino acids. The CDR3 DNA reads TGTGCCACCAGCAGAGGAGGGGCTCTATCACCCCTCCACTTT. Translating it yields CATSRGGALSPLHF.

This chain connects TRBV2 to TRBJ2-3; tentatively, D is TRBD1 or TRBD2 (5 bases each). Per germline, CDR1 SNHLY and CDR2 FYNNEI. V dropped 3 bases and J dropped 3 bases, with 13 bases sitting between them. The CDR3 consists of 15 residues. The CDR3 sequence is CASSDPGSVTDTQYF. CDR3 DNA sequence: TGTGCCAGCAGTGACCCAGGGAGTGTTACAGATACGCAGTATTTT.

This clonotype was observed many times. The genes are TRBV6-1 and TRBJ2-7, with 8 bases that match TRBD1. Trimming took 6 bases from V and 5 from J; bases not matched to a gene: 9. The CDR3 has 14 amino acids. CDR1 MNHNS and CDR2 SASEGT come from the germline V gene. This CDR3 reads CASRRGQGAHEQYF. The CDR3 DNA sequence: TGTGCCAGCAGACGCGGACAGGGCGCCCACGAGCAGTACTTC.

V is TRBV19 and J is TRBJ2-5; D perhaps matches TRBD1 (6 bases). CDR1 and CDR2 (germline): LNHDA, SQIVND (reference sequence). V was trimmed by 1 base and J by 4 bases, leaving 7 bases between them. The CDR3 length is 13 residues. This CDR3 reads CASSIGGLETQYF. As DNA, the CDR3 is TGTGCCAGTAGTATAGGGGGGCTAGAGACCCAGTACTTC.

Many counts were recorded for this clonotype. The chain links TRBV20-1 to TRBJ1-4; D may be TRBD1 (6 bases). With 7 bases removed from V and 3 bases from J, the gap between germline ends came to 15 bases. CDR1 is DFQATT and CDR2 is SNEGSKA in the germline V gene (reference sequence). The CDR3 is 14 residues long. This CDR3 reads CSVRGGAANEKLFF. For the CDR3, the DNA is TGCAGTGTGAGGGGGGGGGCAGCTAATGAAAAACTGTTTTTT.

The chain carries TRBV29-1 and TRBJ1-1; 7 bases align to TRBD1. V lost 7 bases, J lost 6 bases, and 8 bases stayed unmatched. The CDR3 length is 12 residues. In germline, CDR1 is SQVTM, CDR2 ANQGSEA. The DNA for the CDR3 is TGCAGCGGTGGACAGGTAGCCGCTGAAGCTTTCTTT. Its protein product is CSGGQVAAEAFF. The full variable domain, completed using reference TRBV29-1 and TRBJ1-1, is SAVISQKPSRDICQRGTSLTIQCQVDSQVTMMFWYRQQPGQSLTLIATANQGSEATYESGFVIDKFPISRPNLTFSTLTVSNMSPEDSSIYLCSGGQVAAEAFFGQGTRLTVV.